These 26 T cell receptor beta chains came from one sample sequenced in a study of metastatic and nonmetastatic thyroid tumors (TCRdb year 2020). The library was prepared using PCR. The sequencer listed for this sample is Illumina HiSeq 4000. The public reads were quality trimmed at Q25 with fastp and then assembled into clones with MiXCR by TCRdb, keeping productive beta chains. The sample table holds fewer than 15,000 clones, of which about 25% were seen once. Of the sample, about 3.6% is held by the ten largest clones. No patient had received any treatment before thyroid surgery. What was sequenced was blood. The receptors derive from a female donor with papillary thyroid cancer or a benign thyroid nodule (not recorded which). Some clones in this sample may be carry-over from other donors' samples.

Comment on this clone: Being one base from a much bigger clone, this may be a read error. This chain links TRBV20-1 with TRBJ2-3; 9 bases map to TRBD2. CDR1 DFQATT and CDR2 SNEGSKA come from the germline V gene (reference sequence). The CDR3 runs 14 residues. In nucleotides, the CDR3 is TGCGGTGATAGGCGGGGGGGCCCCACAGATACGCAGTATTTT. Its protein is CGDRRGGPTDTQYF.

By sample share, this clone is medium-sized. The V gene is TRBV28, the J gene TRBJ1-5; D gene unclear. Germline loops: CDR1 MDHEN, CDR2 SYDVKM. Trimming took 2 bases from V and 8 from J, leaving 13 bases between them. The CDR3 sequence is 14 residues long. CDR3 in DNA: TGTGCCAGCAGTTTACTAGGCCAGGTCAAGCCCCAGCATTTT. Protein product: CASSLLGQVKPQHF.

This clone is deemed medium-sized (0.01 to 0.1%). This sequence joins TRBV6-5 and TRBJ2-7; D perhaps matches TRBD1 (6 bases). Germline V gene sequence: CDR1 MNHEY, CDR2 SVGAGI. V gave up 0 bases and J gave up 5 bases, with 17 bases separating them. This CDR3 is 16 amino acids long. The CDR3 nucleotides are TGTGCCAGCAGTTACTCTAGGGCAGGGGTTGTGAACGAGCAGTACTTC. It encodes CASSYSRAGVVNEQYF.

This clone is labeled as medium-sized. The chain joins TRBV2 to TRBJ1-2, with 8 bases matching TRBD1. CDR1 and CDR2 from the germline V gene are SNHLY and FYNNEI. The CDR3 consists of 15 residues. The J segment lost 7 bases and the V segment lost 4 bases, leaving 11 bases of the junction unmatched. The CDR3 loop is CASSGLRGRTFGYTF. DNA of the CDR3: TGTGCCAGCAGTGGGCTCAGGGGGCGCACTTTTGGCTACACCTTC.

This clone was counted between two and nine times. DNA for the CDR3: TGTGCCAGCAGTTTAGCGGCCGAGCAGTACTTC. Translated, it gives CASSLAAEQYF. This chain links TRBV12-3 or TRBV12-4 with TRBJ2-7; no reliable D call. CDR3 length: 11 amino acids. Trimming removed 0 bases from V and 6 bases from J, with 3 bases in between.

This clone has a handful of counts. This chain connects TRBV11-1 to TRBJ2-2; D is possibly TRBD1 (5 bases). The germline V gene encodes CDR1 SGHAT and CDR2 FQDESV (reference sequence). V lost 1 base and J 3 bases, leaving 9 bases between the germline ends. This CDR3 is 15 amino acids long. CDR3 coding DNA: TGTGCCAGCAGCTTAGGGGGCTCCTACACCGGGGAGCTGTTTTTT. This codes for CASSLGGSYTGELFF.

This clone has more than one count but fewer than ten. This chain links TRBV2 with TRBJ2-2, with D possibly being TRBD2 (5 bases). Germline CDR1 reads SNHLY; CDR2 reads FYNNEI. Trimming shortened V by 3 bases and J by 7 bases, and 9 bases separated the two germline ends. The CDR3 is made up of 13 amino acids. The DNA for the CDR3 is TGTGCCAGCAGTGACTCGGAGGTCGGGGAGCTGTTTTTT. This codes for CASSDSEVGELFF.

This chain uses TRBV18 with TRBJ2-7, with D unclear. Germline CDR1 and CDR2: KGHSH and LQKENI. The CDR3 consists of 15 residues. Trimming pared 1 base from V and 0 bases from J, leaving 10 bases between. The CDR3 DNA reads TGTGCCAGCTCACCACAGGGTAGGGACTCCTACGAGCAGTACTTC. It specifies CASSPQGRDSYEQYF.

This clone has a count of ten or more. The chain carries TRBV10-2 and TRBJ2-5; TRBD1 matches at 7 bases. V was clipped by 4 bases and J by 5 bases; unmatched bases: 10. Germline values: CDR1 WSHSY, CDR2 SAAADI. The CDR3 extends over 15 amino acids. The CDR3: CASSAADRARETQYF. CDR3 coding DNA: TGCGCCAGCAGTGCTGCTGACAGGGCCCGGGAGACCCAGTACTTC.

This clone has a count of ten or more. The rearrangement joins TRBV20-1 to TRBJ1-1, with unresolved D. The length of the CDR3 is 11 residues. Germline CDR1 DFQATT, CDR2 SNEGSKA (reference sequence). V dropped 0 bases and J dropped 7 bases, with 6 bases sitting between them. For the CDR3, the DNA is TGCAGTGCTAGAGATCGGGTTGAAGCTTTCTTT. Translated: CSARDRVEAFF.

This clone is classed as medium-sized. V and J are TRBV27 and TRBJ2-1, with D perhaps being TRBD1 or TRBD2 (5 bases each). The CDR3 runs to 15 residues. The germline V gene has CDR1 MNHEY and CDR2 SMNVEV (reference sequence). With 6 bases removed from V and 5 bases from J, the gap between germline ends came to 17 bases. The CDR3 sequence: CASRSAPEGNNEQFF. The CDR3 DNA is TGTGCCAGCAGATCCGCGCCAGAGGGGAACAATGAGCAGTTCTTC.

This clone was found a few times. The chain couples TRBV6-1 to TRBJ1-3; 7 nucleotides match TRBD1. The CDR3 is made up of 15 amino acids. CDR1 is MNHNS, CDR2 SASEGT, per germline. V dropped 6 bases and J dropped 0; count of bases not matched to a gene: 5. The CDR3 sequence: CASRSGTASGNTIYF. The CDR3 DNA reads TGTGCCAGCAGATCCGGGACAGCCTCTGGAAACACCATATATTTT.

This chain connects TRBV6-1 to TRBJ1-5; tentatively, D is TRBD1 (6 bases). The CDR3 contains 16 residues. The V end was cut by 2 bases, the J end by 3 bases, with 14 bases between. The germline V gene has CDR1 MNHNS and CDR2 SASEGT. CDR3 coding DNA: TGTGCCAGCAGTGAATCTCCGGGACACCTCAATCAGCCCCAGCATTTT. Protein: CASSESPGHLNQPQHF.

At least ten counts were recorded for this clone. This chain links TRBV20-1 with TRBJ1-1; D is unclear. The V and J ends lost 1 base and 1 base respectively, with 13 bases between them. Germline values: CDR1 DFQATT, CDR2 SNEGSKA (reference sequence). This CDR3 comprises 15 residues. In DNA form, the CDR3 reads TGCAGTGCTAGAGTATTTGGGCGGGAGAACACTGAAGCTTTCTTT. Protein: CSARVFGRENTEAFF.

This clone has a count of ten or more. The chain recombines TRBV3-1 with TRBJ2-1; D is unclear. Germline CDR1 and CDR2: LGHDT and YNNKEL (reference sequence). V gave up 5 bases and J gave up 7 bases, with 9 bases separating them. The CDR3 is 12 amino acids. CDR3 region: CASSKIDNEQFF. In nucleotides, the CDR3 is TGTGCCAGCAGCAAGATTGATAATGAGCAGTTCTTC.

This clone was found many times. The chain employs TRBV20-1 and TRBJ2-5; TRBD2 matches 7 bases. CDR3 length equals 14 residues. Germline assignment: CDR1 DFQATT and CDR2 SNEGSKA (reference sequence). Germline trimming cut 4 bases from V and 2 bases from J; bases unmatched to any gene: 7. The CDR3 bases are TGCAGTGCTACCCCCGGGACTAAGCAAGAGACCCAGTACTTC. It codes for CSATPGTKQETQYF.

V gene TRBV15 combines with J gene TRBJ1-5; maybe TRBD1 (5 bases). The CDR3 has 16 residues. The V gene's germline CDR1 is LNHNV and CDR2 YYDKDF (reference sequence). The ends were cut back, 4 bases at V and 0 bases at J, with 13 bases in the middle. CDR3 amino acids: CATSTRQKPSNQPQHF. CDR3 in DNA: TGTGCCACCAGCACTCGACAGAAACCTAGCAATCAGCCCCAGCATTTT. Using reference TRBV15 and TRBJ1-5 for the parts outside the CDR3, the full variable domain is DAMVIQNPRYQVTQFGKPVTLSCSQTLNHNVMYWYQQKSSQAPKLLFHYYDKDFNNEADTPDNFQSRRPNTSFCFLDIRSPGLGDTAMYLCATSTRQKPSNQPQHFGDGTRLSIL.

Many counts were recorded for this clone. V is TRBV14 and J is TRBJ2-2, with 8 nucleotides matching TRBD2. Trimming at V came to 1 base and at J to 7 bases, leaving 11 bases not matched to a gene. The CDR3 spans 17 residues. Germline V gene lookup returns CDR1 SGHDN and CDR2 FVKESK. The CDR3 region is CASSQGPSGGLLGELFF. CDR3 nucleotide sequence: TGTGCCAGCAGCCAAGGGCCCAGCGGGGGCCTTCTCGGGGAGCTGTTTTTT.

This clone was seen at least ten times. The CDR3 bases are TGTGCCAGCTCACCAACGACAGGCCACGAGCAGTACTTC. Encoded protein: CASSPTTGHEQYF. The rearrangement uses TRBV18 and TRBJ2-7, with D maybe TRBD1 (6 bases). CDR1 is KGHSH and CDR2 is LQKENI in the germline V gene. The V end was cut by 2 bases, the J end by 5 bases, with 10 bases between. This CDR3 has 13 amino acids.

At least ten counts were recorded for this clone. V gene TRBV20-1 combines with J gene TRBJ2-1; no definite D call. The V end was cut by 3 bases, the J end by 6 bases, with 9 bases between. This CDR3 spans 12 amino acids. Looked up from germline, CDR1 is DFQATT and CDR2 is SNEGSKA (reference sequence). The CDR3 region is CSASPKFNEQFF. Written as DNA, the CDR3 is TGCAGTGCTAGTCCCAAATTCAATGAGCAGTTCTTC.

This clone came up many times. Since a much larger clone is just one base distant, this may be a read error. This CDR3 is also generated by other DNA sequences in the sample. The chain recombines TRBV20-1 with TRBJ1-4; TRBD1 might be the D (6 bases). The CDR3 sequence is 13 residues long. Germline assignment: CDR1 DFQATT and CDR2 SNEGSKA (reference sequence). The CDR3 spells CSASPGAWEKLFF. The CDR3 DNA sequence: TGCAGTGCTAGCCCGGGGGCCTGGGAAAAGCTGTTTTTT.

The genes are TRBV4-1 and TRBJ2-7; 8 bases agree with TRBD2. The CDR3 runs to 16 residues. Germline lookup yields CDR1 MGHRA and CDR2 YSYEKL. Trimming cost V 0 bases and J 3 bases; bases outside gene matches: 7. As DNA, the CDR3 is TGCGCCAGCAGCCAAGACAATAGCGGGATTAGCTACGAGCAGTACTTC. Protein sequence: CASSQDNSGISYEQYF.

The chain carries TRBV19 and TRBJ1-4, with TRBD1 identical over 7 bases. V gave up 3 bases and J gave up 3 bases; unmatched junction bases: 7. CDR3 size: 16 residues. Germline values: CDR1 LNHDA, CDR2 SQIVND (reference sequence). In DNA, the CDR3 is TGTGCCAGTAGTATGGGAAGGGGGACAGCTAATGAAAAACTGTTTTTT. This codes for CASSMGRGTANEKLFF. The full variable domain, completed using reference TRBV19 and TRBJ1-4, is DGGITQSPKYLFRKEGQNVTLSCEQNLNHDAMYWYRQDPGQGLRLIYYSQIVNDFQKGDIAEGYSVSREKKESFPLTVTSAQKNPTAFYLCASSMGRGTANEKLFFGSGTQLSVL.

This clone has ten or more counts. The J gene is TRBJ1-2, the V gene TRBV20-1, with no clear D. V dropped 4 bases and J dropped 7 bases, with 16 bases sitting between them. The CDR3 is 13 amino acids. CDR1 DFQATT and CDR2 SNEGSKA come from the germline V gene (reference sequence). CDR3 nucleotides: TGCAGTGCTACAGCCAGAGGGCGTCGTGGCTACACCTTC. Translation gives CSATARGRRGYTF.

Ten or more counts support this clone. A read error is possible here, since a much larger clone lies one base away. J is TRBJ2-2 and V is TRBV5-1; maybe TRBD1 (5 bases). Germline V gives CDR1 SGHRS, CDR2 YFSETQ. The CDR3 is made up of 15 amino acids. V was pared by 4 bases and J by 0 bases, with 10 bases between. The CDR3, as DNA: TGCGCCAGCAGCGGGGCGTATGCGAACACCGGGGAGCTGTTTTTT. This encodes CASSGAYANTGELFF.

This clone was recorded only once. The chain has TRBV13 and TRBJ1-1, with D maybe TRBD1 (5 bases). The CDR3 contains 13 residues. V lost 4 bases to trimming and J lost 1 base, with 7 bases between them. Germline V gene lookup returns CDR1 PRHDT and CDR2 FYEKMQ (reference sequence). CDR3 nucleotide sequence: TGTGCCAGCAGCTCGGACAAGAACACTGAAGCTTTCTTT. Translation gives CASSSDKNTEAFF. Using reference TRBV13 and TRBJ1-1 for the parts outside the CDR3, the full variable domain is AAGVIQSPRHLIKEKRETATLKCYPIPRHDTVYWYQQGPGQDPQFLISFYEKMQSDKGSIPDRFSAQQFSDYHSELNMSSLELGDSALYFCASSSDKNTEAFFGQGTRLTVV.